A single sample is the source of the 11 T cell receptor beta chains below, sequenced in a study of blood T cell repertoires in COVID-19. This table comes from immunoSEQ multiplex PCR, and its TCRdb copy is limited to in-frame clones, with some not included. The sample lists about 300,000 clones, roughly 86% occurring once. The sequenced material came from peripheral blood. The source of these receptors is a woman aged 45-60 years with acute or convalescent COVID-19.

This chain uses TRBV13 with TRBJ2-7; TRBD2 aligns across 11 bases. This CDR3 is 16 amino acids long. With 6 bases clipped from V and 1 base from J, the junction kept 8 bases outside the gene matches. Germline V CDR1 and CDR2: PRHDT, FYEKMQ (reference sequence). CDR3 sequence (DNA): TGTGCCAGCAGTAAAACTGGGACTAGCGGATCCTACGAGCAGTACTTC. Translated: CASSKTGTSGSYEQYF.

The chain employs TRBV3-1 (or the pseudogene TRBV3-2) and TRBJ2-4; D is perhaps TRBD2 (6 bases). Per the germline V gene, CDR1 is LGHDT and CDR2 is YNNKEL (reference sequence). V was pared by 3 bases and J by 4 bases, with 7 bases between. The CDR3 consists of 13 residues. The CDR3 coding sequence is TGTGCCAGCAGCCAGGGACTGAAAAACATTCAGTACTTC. It codes for CASSQGLKNIQYF.

The chain recombines TRBV27 with TRBJ1-4, with TRBD1 matching 9 bases. The CDR3 is 16 amino acids. Trimming removed 6 bases from V and 8 bases from J; junction bases left unmatched: 13. Germline V gene data show CDR1 as MNHEY and CDR2 as SMNVEV (reference sequence). The CDR3 DNA reads as TGTGCCAGCAGACCAATCCCGGGACAGGGTGAAGAAAAACTGTTTTTT. It specifies CASRPIPGQGEEKLFF.

J is TRBJ1-1 and V is TRBV18; 9 bases fit TRBD1. The CDR3 length is 16 residues. V shed 3 bases and J 3 bases; nucleotides not matched to a gene: 8. Germline loops: CDR1 KGHSH, CDR2 LQKENI. The CDR3 reads CASSPPRDRVHTEAFF. The CDR3 DNA is TGTGCCAGCTCACCTCCCCGGGACAGGGTTCACACTGAAGCTTTCTTT.

This chain uses TRBV7-3 with TRBJ2-5; perhaps TRBD2 as D (5 bases). Germline V gene sequence: CDR1 SGHTA, CDR2 FQGTGA. This CDR3 has 13 amino acids. The V end was cut by 3 bases, the J end by 1 base, with 6 bases between. CDR3 sequence: CASSFTSQETQYF. The CDR3 region has the DNA TGTGCCAGCAGCTTTACTAGCCAAGAGACCCAGTACTTC.

This rearrangement joins TRBV7-9 to TRBJ2-1, with TRBD2 matching 8 bases. Germline lookup yields CDR1 SEHNR and CDR2 FQNEAQ (reference sequence). With V trimmed by 1 base and J by 7 bases, 9 bases remained unmatched. The CDR3 is made up of 16 amino acids. CDR3 DNA sequence: TGTGCCAGCAGCTTAGGGCGGGCGGGAGGTCGAAATGAGCAGTTCTTC. Translated, it gives CASSLGRAGGRNEQFF.

This chain links TRBV7-6 with TRBJ2-1, with 10 positions matching TRBD2. Trimming at V came to 5 bases and at J to 5 bases, leaving 9 bases not matched to a gene. CDR3 length: 16 residues. Germline V CDR1 and CDR2: SGHVS, FNYEAQ. As DNA, the CDR3 is TGTGCCAGCAGCCCCCTACTAGCGGGGCAAGACAATGAGCAGTTCTTC. Encoded protein: CASSPLLAGQDNEQFF.

The chain recombines TRBV12-3 or TRBV12-4 with TRBJ2-2; D perhaps matches TRBD1 (6 bases). The CDR3 has 13 residues. V was clipped by 8 bases and J by 1 base, with 8 bases between them. The CDR3 reads CASETGNTGELFF. The CDR3 DNA is TGTGCCAGCGAGACAGGGAACACCGGGGAGCTGTTTTTT.

The genes are TRBV18 and TRBJ1-5; D unresolved. Germline V gene data show CDR1 as KGHSH and CDR2 as LQKENI. V was pared by 2 bases and J by 0 bases, with 5 bases between. The CDR3 loop spans 14 amino acids. This CDR3 is CASSPSNSNQPQHF. The CDR3 DNA sequence: TGTGCCAGCTCACCATCAAATAGCAATCAGCCCCAGCATTTT.

The V call is TRBV6-2 or TRBV6-3, the J call TRBJ2-7; 7 bases line up with TRBD1. This CDR3 has 13 residues. Germline assignment: CDR1 MNHEY and CDR2 SVGEGT. V dropped 5 bases and J dropped 3; count of bases not matched to a gene: 4. CDR3 in amino acids: CASSGDSRYEQYF. CDR3 DNA sequence: TGTGCCAGCAGTGGGGACAGCCGCTACGAGCAGTACTTC.

The chain couples TRBV5-6 to TRBJ1-2; D perhaps matches TRBD1 (5 bases). Germline V CDR1 and CDR2: SGHDT, YYEEEE. The CDR3 spans 14 residues. Trimming left V 5 bases short and J 0 bases short, with 11 bases between. DNA for the CDR3: TGTGCCAGCAGTTTCGACAGTCCTAACTATGGCTACACCTTC. As protein: CASSFDSPNYGYTF.